The source of this T cell receptor beta chain is a study of graft-versus-host responses after intestinal transplantation. Study-wide context: Each recipient received a multivisceral, liver-intestinal, or isolated intestinal graft. Once they had received anti-thymocyte globulin induction, all recipients took tacrolimus and steroids for 2 to 4 years. Study-level points and caveats: Early post-transplant HvG declines were associated with peak circulating GvH clone levels. The study found high graft-versus-host to host-versus-graft clonal ratios in allografts of patients with graft-donor T cell macrochimerism.

Measured with immunoSEQ multiplex PCR; TCRdb has only the in-frame clones, and not every one. This repertoire shows more than 95,000 clones, less than 90% found once; its top ten account for around 0.96%. To note about this clone: The antigen is unknown.

CDR1 and CDR2 from the germline V gene are MNHEY and SMNVEV (reference sequence). The CDR3 totals 12 residues. The V and J ends lost 6 bases and 1 base respectively, with 6 bases between them. The genes are TRBV27 and TRBJ2-5; the D gene could be TRBD1 or TRBD2 (5 bases each). The source is a human donor who received an intestinal transplant. Sample: unstimulated CD4+ T cells sorted from spleen or lymph node cells, taken before intestinal transplant. CDR3 loop: CASRGVQETQYF. The CDR3 DNA reads TGTGCCAGCAGGGGGGTCCAAGAGACCCAGTACTTC.